The 24 T cell receptor beta chains listed next were all sequenced from one sample in a study of graft-versus-host responses after intestinal transplantation. These receptors have no identified antigens. The data were produced by immunoSEQ multiplex PCR, yet TCRdb's version contains in-frame clones alone and is incomplete. This sample yields about 39,000 clones, of which more than 90% are seen a single time; around 0.2% belongs to the top ten. Sequences were derived from unstimulated CD8+ T cells sorted from spleen or lymph node cells, sampled before transplant. The receptors shown here come from a human donor who was the organ donor for an intestinal transplant.

The chain has TRBV10-2 and TRBJ1-2, with 7 nucleotides matching TRBD1. Germline V gives CDR1 WSHSY, CDR2 SAAADI. Trimming took 8 bases from V and 0 from J; bases not matched to a gene: 12. The CDR3 runs to 16 residues. The CDR3 nucleotides read TGCGCCAGCGGCGAGAGGGACAGAGAAGCTAACTATGGCTACACCTTC. It yields the protein CASGERDREANYGYTF.

The chain uses TRBV4-3 and TRBJ1-5; a weak D match, TRBD1 (5 bases). CDR3 length equals 13 residues. CDR1 and CDR2 (germline): LGHNA, YSLEER. Trimming stripped 4 bases from V and 6 bases from J, with 10 bases between. The CDR3 DNA reads TGCGCCAGCAGCCCTCGGGGGGTTCAGCCCCAGCATTTT. Protein product: CASSPRGVQPQHF.

The chain has TRBV28 and TRBJ2-1; D is ambiguous. Germline V CDR1 and CDR2: MDHEN, SYDVKM. The CDR3 extends over 12 amino acids. V dropped 2 bases and J dropped 7 bases, with 6 bases sitting between them. The DNA for the CDR3 is TGTGCCAGCAGTTTAGGAAGGAATGAGCAGTTCTTC. It encodes CASSLGRNEQFF. The whole variable domain, filled in from reference TRBV28 and TRBJ2-1, reads DVKVTQSSRYLVKRTGEKVFLECVQDMDHENMFWYRQDPGLGLRLIYFSYDVKMKEKGDIPEGYSVSREKKERFSLILESASTNQTSMYLCASSLGRNEQFFGPGTRLTVL.

This chain joins TRBV30 and TRBJ1-1; 8 bases align to TRBD1. This CDR3 has 12 amino acids. The V and J ends lost 3 bases and 4 bases, in that order; junction bases with no gene match: 1. Looked up from germline, CDR1 is GTSNPN and CDR2 is SVGIG (reference sequence). CDR3 nucleotide sequence: TGTGCCTGGAGGGACAGGGTCACTGAAGCTTTCTTT. Translated, it gives CAWRDRVTEAFF.

The chain uses TRBV19 and TRBJ2-7; D perhaps matches TRBD1 (6 bases). The CDR3 has 13 residues. Deletions cut 6 bases from V and 0 bases from J, with 9 bases between. CDR1 and CDR2 from the germline V gene are LNHDA and SQIVND (reference sequence). DNA of the CDR3: TGTGCCAGTAGACCAGGGGTCTCCTACGAGCAGTACTTC. Encoded protein: CASRPGVSYEQYF.

The chain uses TRBV4-1 and TRBJ1-2; 9 positions agree with TRBD1. V gave up 0 bases and J gave up 8 bases; unmatched junction bases: 10. Germline loops: CDR1 MGHRA, CDR2 YSYEKL. The CDR3 loop spans 16 amino acids. The CDR3 sequence is CASSQDHGQGREGYTF. The CDR3 DNA follows: TGCGCCAGCAGCCAAGACCACGGACAGGGGCGTGAAGGCTACACCTTC.

This chain links TRBV2 with TRBJ2-1, with 10 bases fitting TRBD2. Looked up from germline, CDR1 is SNHLY and CDR2 is FYNNEI. The CDR3 has 18 residues. The V segment lost 1 base and the J segment 9 bases; nucleotides outside the gene matches: 15. The CDR3 DNA reads as TGTGCCAGCAGTGAAGTGGGTAGCGGGGGGCCTCACCCCGGTGAGCAGTTCTTC. Translating it yields CASSEVGSGGPHPGEQFF. Full variable domain (rest looked up from reference TRBV2 and TRBJ2-1): EPEVTQTPSHQVTQMGQEVILRCVPISNHLYFYWYRQILGQKVEFLVSFYNNEISEKSEIFDDQFSVERPDGSNFTLKIRSTKLEDSAMYFCASSEVGSGGPHPGEQFFGPGTRLTVL.

Here the CDR3 reads CASSEGAYSNQPQHF. The DNA of the CDR3 is TGCGCCAGCAGTGAGGGGGCGTACAGCAATCAGCCCCAGCATTTT. The V and J genes are TRBV10-2 and TRBJ1-5, with a possible D match to TRBD1 (5 bases). V was trimmed by 2 bases and J by 1 base, leaving 9 bases between them. This CDR3 has 15 residues. Germline CDR1 and CDR2: WSHSY and SAAADI.

V and J are TRBV4-1 and TRBJ1-5, with D maybe TRBD1 (5 bases). Looked up from germline, CDR1 is MGHRA and CDR2 is YSYEKL. V lost 1 base and J lost 4, with 8 bases in between. The CDR3 length is 14 residues. CDR3 coding DNA: TGCGCCAGCAGCCAAGGACAGCTTAATCAGCCCCAGCATTTT. Its translation: CASSQGQLNQPQHF.

The rearrangement uses TRBV6-5 and TRBJ2-7; the match to TRBD1 covers 8 bases. The CDR3 loop spans 14 amino acids. CDR1 MNHEY and CDR2 SVGAGI come from the germline V gene. V was pared by 5 bases and J by 1 base, with 4 bases of the junction left unmatched. CDR3 loop: CASSKTGGSYEQYF. The CDR3 region has the DNA TGTGCCAGCAGTAAAACAGGGGGGTCCTACGAGCAGTACTTC.

CDR3 sequence: CASSQTALFKHEQFF. CDR3 DNA: TGCGCCAGCAGCCAGACAGCCCTCTTTAAGCATGAGCAGTTCTTC. This chain uses TRBV5-1 with TRBJ2-1; D is possibly TRBD1 (5 bases). The CDR3 has 15 residues. CDR1 is SGHRS, CDR2 YFSETQ, per germline. Trimming pared 4 bases from V and 8 bases from J, leaving 19 bases between.

V usage is TRBV27 and J usage is TRBJ2-7; the D is unclear. Germline values: CDR1 MNHEY, CDR2 SMNVEV (reference sequence). Trimming stripped 3 bases from V and 5 bases from J, with 8 bases between. CDR3 length: 12 residues. The CDR3 DNA is TGTGCCAGCAGTTTGTCGGGTGACGAGCAGTACTTC. Protein: CASSLSGDEQYF.

This chain uses TRBV19 with TRBJ1-2; 7 bases map to TRBD1. V gave up 4 bases and J gave up 3 bases; unmatched junction bases: 2. The CDR3 covers 13 residues. In germline, CDR1 is LNHDA, CDR2 SQIVND (reference sequence). The CDR3 spells CASSRGGDYGYTF. In DNA, the CDR3 is TGTGCCAGTAGTAGAGGGGGCGACTATGGCTACACCTTC.

Written as DNA, the CDR3 is TGTGCCAGCACTGGGACGGCAGTTTGGGCGCAGTATTTT. Translation: CASTGTAVWAQYF. The rearrangement links TRBV25-1 to TRBJ2-3; D may match TRBD1 or TRBD2 (5 bases each). CDR1 and CDR2 (germline): MGHDK, SYGVNS. CDR3 length: 13 residues. V was shortened by 7 bases and J by 10 bases, with 18 bases between the two germline ends.

The chain joins TRBV7-9 to TRBJ2-1, with 8 bases that match TRBD2. CDR1 and CDR2 from the germline V gene are SEHNR and FQNEAQ (reference sequence). V was clipped by 1 base and J by 3 bases; unmatched bases: 8. The CDR3 is 17 residues long. CDR3 region: CASSLEGRGVHYNEQFF. CDR3 DNA: TGTGCCAGCAGCTTAGAGGGGCGGGGGGTTCACTACAATGAGCAGTTCTTC.

The gene calls are TRBV4-3 and TRBJ2-1, with no clear D. Germline CDR1 reads LGHNA; CDR2 reads YSLEER. CDR3 size: 17 residues. V lost 0 bases and J 0 bases, leaving 12 bases between the germline ends. For the CDR3, the DNA is TGCGCCAGCAGCCAAGACTGGAATCCGAGCTCCTACAATGAGCAGTTCTTC. This encodes CASSQDWNPSSYNEQFF.

This chain connects TRBV5-1 to TRBJ1-1; D may be TRBD1 (5 bases). Trimming removed 4 bases from V and 1 base from J, with 17 bases in between. Germline CDR1 reads SGHRS; CDR2 reads YFSETQ. This CDR3 is built from 16 residues. The CDR3 sequence is CASSHQTGVGNTEAFF. The DNA for the CDR3 is TGCGCCAGCAGCCATCAAACGGGGGTTGGGAACACTGAAGCTTTCTTT.

The chain is built from TRBV5-8 and TRBJ2-1; tentative D call: TRBD2 (6 bases). This CDR3 region has 17 residues. Per germline, CDR1 SGHTS and CDR2 YDEGEE. Trimming stripped 0 bases from V and 2 bases from J, with 15 bases between. The CDR3 bases are TGTGCCAGCAGCTTGGGTGGGGACTCCCGGCCCTACAATGAGCAGTTCTTC. Amino acid sequence: CASSLGGDSRPYNEQFF.

The chain recombines TRBV15 with TRBJ2-7; 7 bases line up with TRBD1. J lost 5 bases, V lost 0 bases, and 16 bases had no gene match. The CDR3 totals 18 residues. Germline CDR1 is LNHNV and CDR2 is YYDKDF (reference sequence). The CDR3 spells CATSRDYPYRGTWDEQYF. The CDR3 coding sequence is TGTGCCACCAGCAGAGATTACCCCTACAGGGGAACTTGGGACGAGCAGTACTTC.

The chain joins TRBV27 to TRBJ1-5; 7 nucleotides agree with TRBD1. The CDR3 extends over 15 amino acids. Germline assignment: CDR1 MNHEY and CDR2 SMNVEV (reference sequence). With 6 bases clipped from V and 2 bases from J, the junction kept 7 bases outside the gene matches. DNA of the CDR3: TGTGCCAGCAGCCCGACAGGGTTTGGCAATCAGCCCCAGCATTTT. It yields the protein CASSPTGFGNQPQHF.

This clone has only one observation. The V and J genes are TRBV27 and TRBJ2-1, with D perhaps TRBD2 (5 bases). This CDR3 is 15 amino acids long. Deletions cut 5 bases from V and 3 bases from J, with 14 bases between. The germline V gene has CDR1 MNHEY and CDR2 SMNVEV (reference sequence). The CDR3 loop is CASSEGSMVYNEQFF. The CDR3 DNA follows: TGTGCCAGCAGTGAGGGCTCCATGGTCTACAATGAGCAGTTCTTC.

The genes are TRBV5-6 and TRBJ2-1; D call uncertain. The V gene lost 1 base and the J gene lost 8 bases, with 4 bases spanning the gap. The CDR3 is 11 residues long. The V gene's germline CDR1 is SGHDT and CDR2 YYEEEE. In DNA, the CDR3 is TGTGCCAGCAGCTTGTCCCATGAGCAGTTCTTC. Translating it yields CASSLSHEQFF. The variable domain in full, completed from reference TRBV5-6 and TRBJ2-1, reads DAGVTQSPTHLIKTRGQQVTLRCSPKSGHDTVSWYQQALGQGPQFIFQYYEEEERQRGNFPDRFSGHQFPNYSSELNVNALLLGDSALYLCASSLSHEQFFGPGTRLTVL.

This chain links TRBV28 with TRBJ1-5, with D hard to call. The CDR3 contains 15 residues. The germline V gene has CDR1 MDHEN and CDR2 SYDVKM. V lost 2 bases to trimming and J lost 3 bases, with 11 bases between them. The CDR3 DNA reads as TGTGCCAGCAGTTTAGTTTGGGGAAACAATCAGCCCCAGCATTTT. Its protein product is CASSLVWGNNQPQHF.

The chain employs TRBV7-8 and TRBJ2-1; the D is unclear. Trimming pared 5 bases from V and 1 base from J, leaving 18 bases between. The CDR3 has 17 residues. Germline V gives CDR1 SGHVS, CDR2 FQNEAQ. The CDR3 DNA reads TGTGCCAGCAGCCTAGATAGTCCCGGTAGTTCCTACAATGAGCAGTTCTTC. This sequence encodes CASSLDSPGSSYNEQFF.